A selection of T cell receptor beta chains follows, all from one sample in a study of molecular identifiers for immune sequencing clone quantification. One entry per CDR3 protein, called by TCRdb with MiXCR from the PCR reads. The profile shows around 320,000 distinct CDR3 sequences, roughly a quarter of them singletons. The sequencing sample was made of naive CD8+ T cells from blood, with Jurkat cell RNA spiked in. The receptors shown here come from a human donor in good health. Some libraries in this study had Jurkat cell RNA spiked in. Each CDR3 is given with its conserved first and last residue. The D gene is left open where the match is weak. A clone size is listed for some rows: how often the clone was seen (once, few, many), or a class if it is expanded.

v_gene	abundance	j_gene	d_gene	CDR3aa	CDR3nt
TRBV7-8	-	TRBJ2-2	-	CASSLDIDPTVDTGELFF	TGTGCCAGCAGCTTAGATATCGACCCGACAGTGGACACCGGGGAGCTGTTTTTT
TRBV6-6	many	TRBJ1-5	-	CASSFGTEDSNQPQHF	TGTGCCAGCAGTTTCGGGACGGAGGATAGCAATCAGCCCCAGCATTTT
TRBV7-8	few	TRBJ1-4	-	CASSIEGMRQEKLFF	TGTGCCAGCAGCATTGAGGGGATGAGGCAAGAAAAACTGTTTTTT
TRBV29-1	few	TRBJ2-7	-	CSVEIPGTEDYEQYF	TGCAGCGTCGAGATCCCTGGGACGGAGGACTACGAGCAGTACTTC
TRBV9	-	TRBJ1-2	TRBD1	CASGIPGQGGYGYTF	TGTGCCAGCGGCATACCAGGACAGGGGGGCTATGGCTACACCTTC
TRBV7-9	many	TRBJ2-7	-	CASSLELVNEQYF	TGTGCCAGCAGCCTAGAACTAGTAAACGAGCAGTACTTC
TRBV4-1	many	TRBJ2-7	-	CASSQIGTASGGEQYF	TGCGCCAGCAGCCAAATCGGGACCGCAAGTGGGGGCGAGCAGTACTTC
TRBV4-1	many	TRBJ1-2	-	CASSQPDLNYGYTF	TGCGCCAGCAGCCAGCCCGACTTGAACTATGGCTACACCTTC
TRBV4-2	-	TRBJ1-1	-	CASSQESGLNTEAFF	TGTGCCAGCAGCCAAGAATCCGGTTTGAACACTGAAGCTTTCTTT
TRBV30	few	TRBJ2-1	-	CAFTNNEQFF	TGTGCCTTCACTAACAATGAGCAGTTCTTC
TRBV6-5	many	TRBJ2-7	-	CASSYRETYEQYF	TGTGCCAGCAGTTACAGGGAAACCTACGAGCAGTACTTC
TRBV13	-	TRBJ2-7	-	CASSYGTSSYEQYF	TGTGCCAGCAGCTACGGGACGTCCTCCTACGAGCAGTACTTC
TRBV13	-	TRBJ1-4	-	CASSMQGTREKLFF	TGTGCCAGCAGCATGCAGGGGACTCGTGAAAAACTGTTTTTT
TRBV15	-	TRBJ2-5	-	CATSRVDGTQETQYF	TGTGCCACCAGCAGAGTAGATGGTACACAAGAGACCCAGTACTTC
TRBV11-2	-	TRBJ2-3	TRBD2	CASSSGGLTDTQYF	TGTGCCAGCAGCTCGGGAGGGCTCACAGATACGCAGTATTTT
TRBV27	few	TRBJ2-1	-	CASSLSGVPYNEQFF	TGTGCCAGCAGTTTATCGGGGGTTCCCTACAATGAGCAGTTCTTC
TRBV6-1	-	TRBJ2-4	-	CASSEEGRGAAKNIQYF	TGTGCCAGCAGTGAGGAAGGGCGAGGTGCGGCCAAAAACATTCAGTACTTC
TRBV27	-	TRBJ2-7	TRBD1	CTSRGQGAWEQYF	TGTACCAGCAGAGGACAGGGGGCATGGGAGCAGTACTTC
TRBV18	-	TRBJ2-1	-	CASSPGTPKYNEQFF	TGTGCCAGCTCACCGGGGACACCTAAATACAATGAGCAGTTCTTC
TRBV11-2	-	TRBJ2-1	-	CASSLLGLDEQFF	TGTGCCAGCAGCTTATTAGGGTTGGATGAGCAGTTCTTC
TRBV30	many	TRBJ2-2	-	CAWSLTGELFF	TGTGCCTGGAGCCTCACCGGGGAGCTGTTTTTT
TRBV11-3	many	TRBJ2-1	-	CASSSIDNEQFF	TGTGCCAGCAGCTCCATCGACAATGAGCAGTTCTTC
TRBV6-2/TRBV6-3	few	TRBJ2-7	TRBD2	CASSPIGTSLIEQYF	TGTGCCAGCAGTCCAATCGGGACTAGCCTTATCGAGCAGTACTTC
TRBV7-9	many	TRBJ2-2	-	CASSSALTGELFF	TGTGCCAGCAGCTCGGCCCTCACCGGGGAGCTGTTTTTT
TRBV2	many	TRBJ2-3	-	CASLRGRGNTDTQYF	TGTGCCAGCCTACGGGGGCGGGGGAACACAGATACGCAGTATTTT
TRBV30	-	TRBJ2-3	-	CAWTEDWKDTQYF	TGTGCCTGGACCGAGGACTGGAAAGATACGCAGTATTTT
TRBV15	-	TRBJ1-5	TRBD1	CATSSGTGAPGQPQHF	TGTGCCACCAGCAGCGGGACAGGGGCTCCAGGGCAGCCCCAGCATTTT
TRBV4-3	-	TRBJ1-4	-	CASSQESGATNEKLFF	TGCGCCAGCAGCCAAGAGTCGGGTGCAACTAATGAAAAACTGTTTTTT
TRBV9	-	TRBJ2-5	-	CASSSPPGEETQCF	TGTGCCAGCAGCTCCCCCCCGGGGGAAGAGACCCAGTGCTTC
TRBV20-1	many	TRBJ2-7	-	CSATTETYEQYF	TGCAGTGCTACGACTGAAACCTACGAGCAGTACTTC
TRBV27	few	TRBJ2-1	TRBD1	CASIRTGGGSYNEQFF	TGTGCCAGCATTAGGACAGGGGGGGGGTCCTACAATGAGCAGTTCTTC
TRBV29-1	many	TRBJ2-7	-	CSVEADSYEQYF	TGCAGCGTTGAAGCTGACAGCTACGAGCAGTACTTC
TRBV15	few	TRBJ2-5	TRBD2	CATSTIHLLAGGETQYF	TGTGCCACCAGCACAATCCACCTGCTAGCGGGGGGGGAGACCCAGTACTTC
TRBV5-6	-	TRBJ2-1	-	CASSPIWAGGNNEQFF	TGTGCCAGCAGCCCAATTTGGGCAGGGGGGAACAATGAGCAGTTCTTC
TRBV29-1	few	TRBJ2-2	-	CSIWTVNTGELFF	TGCAGCATTTGGACAGTGAACACCGGGGAGCTGTTTTTT
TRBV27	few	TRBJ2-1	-	CASSLFAASYNEQFF	TGTGCCAGCAGTTTATTCGCAGCCTCCTACAATGAGCAGTTCTTC
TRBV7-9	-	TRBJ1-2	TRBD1	CASSSDRGLGYTF	TGTGCCAGCAGCTCAGACAGGGGGCTTGGCTACACCTTC
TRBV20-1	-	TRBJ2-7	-	CSAPLFGGTYEQYF	TGCAGTGCTCCGCTTTTCGGGGGAACATACGAGCAGTACTTC
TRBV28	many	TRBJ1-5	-	CASSLYREMNQPQHF	TGTGCCAGCAGTTTATACCGGGAGATGAATCAGCCCCAGCATTTT
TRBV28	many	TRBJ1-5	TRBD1	CASSLTGSANQPQHF	TGTGCCAGCAGTTTGACAGGGAGTGCCAATCAGCCCCAGCATTTT
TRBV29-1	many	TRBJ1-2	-	CSVGLSGATNYGYTF	TGCAGCGTGGGGCTCTCCGGCGCCACTAACTATGGCTACACCTTC
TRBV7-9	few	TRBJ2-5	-	CASSPGAVETQYF	TGTGCCAGCAGCCCAGGGGCTGTAGAGACCCAGTACTTC
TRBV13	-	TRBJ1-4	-	CASSLRGQLNEKLFF	TGTGCCAGCAGCTTAAGGGGACAACTAAATGAAAAACTGTTTTTT
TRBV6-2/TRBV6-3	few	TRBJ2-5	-	CASSSTLETQYF	TGTGCCAGCAGTTCGACCTTAGAGACCCAGTACTTC
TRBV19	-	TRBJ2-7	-	CASSIAPLEGDEQYF	TGTGCCAGTAGTATAGCCCCCTTAGAGGGCGACGAGCAGTACTTC
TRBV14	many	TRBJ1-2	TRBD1	CASSHGTGEGYTF	TGTGCCAGCAGCCATGGAACAGGGGAAGGCTACACCTTC
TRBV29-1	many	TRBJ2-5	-	CSVEDVLEETQYF	TGCAGCGTTGAAGACGTATTGGAAGAGACCCAGTACTTC
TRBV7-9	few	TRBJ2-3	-	CASSGWNIGVTDTQYF	TGTGCCAGCAGCGGCTGGAACATCGGTGTTACAGATACGCAGTATTTT
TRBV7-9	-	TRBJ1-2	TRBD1	CASSSPGQGRSYGYTF	TGTGCCAGCAGCTCCCCGGGACAGGGTCGGAGCTATGGCTACACCTTC
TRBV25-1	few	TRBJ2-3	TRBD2	CASSSSGVDTDTQYF	TGTGCCAGCAGTTCTAGCGGGGTTGACACAGATACGCAGTATTTT
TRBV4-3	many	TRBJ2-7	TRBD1	CASSQGDRGPYEQYF	TGCGCCAGCAGCCAAGGGGACAGGGGCCCCTACGAGCAGTACTTC
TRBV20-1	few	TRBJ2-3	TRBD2	CSARALTSGTTDTQYF	TGCAGTGCTAGAGCTCTGACTAGCGGGACTACAGATACGCAGTATTTT
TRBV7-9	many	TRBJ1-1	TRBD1	CASSFLDPGQHTEAFF	TGTGCCAGCAGCTTCCTAGATCCGGGACAGCACACTGAAGCTTTCTTT
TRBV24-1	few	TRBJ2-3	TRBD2	CATSDSGIDTQYF	TGTGCCACCAGTGACAGCGGGATAGATACGCAGTATTTT